This T cell receptor (beta chain) was recorded in a study of shared T cell receptors in the human thymus. The V gene end was trimmed by 4 bases and the J gene end by 5 bases; junction bases not matched to a gene: 11. Germline V gives CDR1 SGHTA, CDR2 FQGNSA. The CDR3 is made up of 16 amino acids. The table came from immunoSEQ multiplex PCR; TCRdb's copy has only in-frame clones and leaves some out. Of more than 550,000 clones in the sample, about 89% are singletons; the top ten hold more than 0.009%. These data were likewise used in another study, on human thymus T cells.

Material for sequencing was thymocytes. The origin of this receptor is a boy under two years old with a congenital heart defect. This chain joins TRBV7-2 and TRBJ2-3, with 8 nucleotides matching TRBD2. CDR3 protein: CASSSLSGGPQDTQYF. In nucleotides, the CDR3 is TGTGCCAGCAGCTCCCTGTCGGGGGGGCCCCAAGATACGCAGTATTTT. The full variable domain, in which reference TRBV7-2 and TRBJ2-3 provide the parts outside the CDR3, is GAGVSQSPSNKVTEKGKDVELRCDPISGHTALYWYRQSLGQGLEFLIYFQGNSAPDKSGLPSDRFSAERTGGSVSTLTIQRTQQEDSAVYLCASSSLSGGPQDTQYFGPGTRLTVL.